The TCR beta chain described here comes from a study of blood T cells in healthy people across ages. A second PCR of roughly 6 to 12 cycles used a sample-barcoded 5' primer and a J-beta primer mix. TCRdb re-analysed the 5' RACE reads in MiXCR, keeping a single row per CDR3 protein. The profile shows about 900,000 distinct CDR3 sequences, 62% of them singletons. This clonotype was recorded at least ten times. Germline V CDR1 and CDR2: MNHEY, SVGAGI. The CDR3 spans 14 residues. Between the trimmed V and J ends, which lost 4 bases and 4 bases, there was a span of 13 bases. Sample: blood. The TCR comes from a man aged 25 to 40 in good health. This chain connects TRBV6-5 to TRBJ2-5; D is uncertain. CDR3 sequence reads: CASSSEFNRETQYF. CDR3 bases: TGTGCCAGCAGTTCCGAATTCAACCGAGAGACCCAGTACTTC.